Below, 20 T cell receptor beta chains from the same sample are listed, as sequenced in a study of shared clonotypes between healthy human individuals. TCRdb keeps only in-frame clones here, not all; method: immunoSEQ multiplex PCR. This sample has 2 million to 2.5 million clones, with 95% found just once. The specimen was naive CD4+ T cells sorted from blood. Subset reported: CD45RA+ positively selected. These receptors all stem from a man younger than 35 in good health.

The V call is TRBV6-1, the J call TRBJ1-5; 7 positions agree with TRBD1. The V segment lost 3 bases and the J segment 11 bases; nucleotides outside the gene matches: 7. CDR3 length equals 13 residues. Per germline, CDR1 MNHNS and CDR2 SASEGT. The CDR3 bases are TGTGCCAGCAGTGAGATGACAGGGCGGTCCCAGCATTTT. It is translated as CASSEMTGRSQHF.

This clone was observed a single time. V is TRBV5-1 and J is TRBJ2-3; the D gene is possibly TRBD2 (6 bases). V was trimmed by 4 bases and J by 5 bases, leaving 14 bases between them. The CDR3 covers 14 residues. Germline V lookup: CDR1 SGHRS, CDR2 YFSETQ. The CDR3 DNA sequence: TGCGCCAGCAGCCCCTGGGGGGTGGGAGATACGCAGTATTTT. This codes for CASSPWGVGDTQYF.

Regarding this clone: At the DNA level, this CDR3 is encoded by other sequences in the same sample as well. The J gene is TRBJ1-5, the V gene TRBV10-3; perhaps TRBD1 as D (5 bases). Germline CDR1 reads ENHRY; CDR2 reads SYGVKD. Trimming pared 2 bases from V and 4 bases from J, leaving 6 bases between. This CDR3 has 13 residues. The CDR3 loop is CAISEGGNQPQHF. In DNA, the CDR3 is TGTGCCATCAGTGAGGGGGGAAATCAGCCCCAGCATTTT.

The chain recombines TRBV7-9 with TRBJ2-3, with a weak D call TRBD2 (6 bases). The CDR3 covers 16 residues. Trimming removed 1 base from V and 3 bases from J, with 14 bases in between. Germline-derived CDR1 and CDR2 are SEHNR and FQNEAQ (reference sequence). CDR3 loop: CASSLEWAGRTDTQYF. In DNA, the CDR3 is TGTGCCAGCAGCTTAGAATGGGCAGGGAGGACAGATACGCAGTATTTT.

The J gene is TRBJ1-1, the V gene TRBV5-4; 7 nucleotides line up with TRBD1. Trimming took 4 bases from V and 4 from J; bases not matched to a gene: 10. This CDR3 spans 15 amino acids. The germline gives CDR1 SGHNT, CDR2 YYREEE (reference sequence). The CDR3 sequence: CASSQTGFLSTEAFF. CDR3 coding DNA: TGTGCCAGCAGCCAGACAGGGTTTCTTTCCACTGAAGCTTTCTTT.

This chain uses TRBV6-1 with TRBJ1-5; D unclear. Trimming left V 0 bases short and J 6 bases short, with 9 bases between. The CDR3 loop spans 14 amino acids. CDR1 is MNHNS and CDR2 is SASEGT in the germline V gene. The CDR3 here is CASSEADGGQPQHF. The CDR3 region has the DNA TGTGCCAGCAGTGAAGCAGACGGCGGTCAGCCCCAGCATTTT.

The chain has TRBV6-5 and TRBJ1-6; no definite D call. The CDR3 consists of 15 residues. CDR1 MNHEY and CDR2 SVGAGI come from the germline V gene. The V end was cut by 7 bases, the J end by 7 bases, with 17 bases between. The CDR3 loop reads CASNLAGRHNSPLHF. In DNA, the CDR3 is TGTGCCAGCAATCTGGCGGGCCGGCACAATTCACCCCTCCACTTT.

The chain recombines TRBV5-1 with TRBJ1-1; the D is unclear. Germline loops: CDR1 SGHRS, CDR2 YFSETQ. The CDR3 runs 13 residues. Trimming left V 1 base short and J 6 bases short, with 10 bases between. CDR3 nucleotide sequence: TGCGCCAGCAGCTTGTACGTAGGGTCTGAAGCTTTCTTT. This codes for CASSLYVGSEAFF.

The genes are TRBV2 and TRBJ2-3, with TRBD2 as a possible D gene (5 bases). This CDR3 contains 15 residues. CDR1 is SNHLY and CDR2 is FYNNEI in the germline V gene. Deletions cut 6 bases from V and 3 bases from J, with 16 bases between. CDR3 protein: CASSALRAGTDTQYF. The DNA of the CDR3 is TGTGCCAGCAGCGCGTTGAGGGCCGGGACAGATACGCAGTATTTT.

The V gene is TRBV30, the J gene TRBJ1-4, with D perhaps matching TRBD1 (6 bases). The germline V and J ends were trimmed by 2 bases and 2 bases, with 9 bases remaining between them. There are 14 residues in the CDR3. Germline V gene lookup returns CDR1 GTSNPN and CDR2 SVGIG (reference sequence). CDR3 bases: TGTGCCTGGAGTACAGGGTTTACTAATGAAAAACTGTTTTTT. It translates to CAWSTGFTNEKLFF.

As to this clone: This specimen includes other DNA sequences encoding the same CDR3. This sequence joins TRBV28 and TRBJ1-2, with D maybe TRBD1 (5 bases). From germline, CDR1 is MDHEN and CDR2 SYDVKM. Trimming shortened V by 5 bases and J by 2 bases, and 9 bases separated the two germline ends. This CDR3 contains 13 residues. Here the CDR3 reads CASSLQGNYGYTF. The DNA for the CDR3 is TGTGCCAGCAGTCTCCAGGGAAACTATGGCTACACCTTC.

The chain uses TRBV5-8 and TRBJ1-6, with D possibly TRBD1 on 6 matching bases. The germline gives CDR1 SGHTS, CDR2 YDEGEE. With 2 bases removed from V and 5 bases from J, the gap between germline ends came to 11 bases. The CDR3 has 15 residues. Here the CDR3 reads CASSFPDRNNSPLHF. The CDR3 bases are TGTGCCAGCAGCTTCCCGGACAGAAATAATTCACCCCTCCACTTT.

The chain couples TRBV30 to TRBJ1-5, with a possible D match to TRBD1 (6 bases). There are 16 residues in the CDR3. CDR1 is GTSNPN, CDR2 SVGIG, per germline (reference sequence). Trimming left V 0 bases short and J 3 bases short, with 15 bases between. In DNA form, the CDR3 reads TGTGCCTGGAGTGTACGTGGTAGGGGGGACAATCAGCCCCAGCATTTT. Translated: CAWSVRGRGDNQPQHF.

The rearrangement uses TRBV11-3 and TRBJ2-7; 10 nucleotides match TRBD1. The CDR3 totals 16 residues. Germline V gene data show CDR1 as SGHNT and CDR2 as YENEEA. V gave up 1 base and J gave up 2 bases; unmatched junction bases: 5. The CDR3 DNA reads TGTGCCAGCAGCTTAGTCCGGGACAGGGGTGCCTACGAGCAGTACTTC. This codes for CASSLVRDRGAYEQYF. Combining the CDR3 with reference TRBV11-3 and TRBJ2-7 gives the whole variable domain EAGVVQSPRYKIIEKKQPVAFWCNPISGHNTLYWYLQNLGQGPELLIRYENEEAVDDSQLPKDRFSAERLKGVDSTLKIQPAELGDSAVYLCASSLVRDRGAYEQYFGPGTRLTVT.

On this clone: The sample carries other DNA sequences with the same CDR3. The chain is built from TRBV5-1 and TRBJ1-4; tentative D call: TRBD1 (6 bases). Germline CDR1 is SGHRS and CDR2 is YFSETQ. The ends were cut back, 7 bases at V and 1 base at J, with 14 bases in the middle. The CDR3 runs 15 residues. CDR3 region: CASSPGGQTNEKLFF. The CDR3 DNA follows: TGCGCCAGCTCTCCGGGGGGACAAACTAATGAAAAACTGTTTTTT.

The genes are TRBV5-1 and TRBJ1-3, with D tentatively TRBD1 (5 bases). V lost 0 bases, J lost 3 bases, and 7 bases lay in between. Germline CDR1 reads SGHRS; CDR2 reads YFSETQ. CDR3 length: 14 residues. The CDR3 coding sequence is TGCGCCAGCAGCTTGGATGGGGGTGGAAACACCATATATTTT. Translating gives CASSLDGGGNTIYF.

The chain joins TRBV21-1 to TRBJ2-4; no check of the table's D call, TRBD1, against the DNA was made. TRBV21-1 is deemed a pseudogene. This CDR3 contains 19 residues. CDR3 in amino acids: CASSKFGQEAGLAKNIQYF. The DNA for the CDR3 is TGTGCCAGCAGCAAATTTGGGCAGGAAGCAGGGCTAGCCAAAAACATTCAGTACTTC.

V is TRBV6-6 and J is TRBJ2-1; D ambiguous. This CDR3 spans 13 amino acids. Germline V gene data show CDR1 as MNHNY and CDR2 as SVGAGI (reference sequence). V lost 0 bases, J lost 6 bases, and 6 bases lay in between. CDR3 coding DNA: TGTGCCAGCAGTTACTCGGCTATCAATGAGCAGTTCTTC. Translation: CASSYSAINEQFF.

V gene TRBV28 combines with J gene TRBJ1-5, with D maybe TRBD1 (5 bases). Germline-derived CDR1 and CDR2 are MDHEN and SYDVKM. The V gene lost 4 bases and the J gene lost 3 bases, with 16 bases spanning the gap. The CDR3 totals 16 residues. CDR3 region: CASSSSGGTFNQPQHF. The CDR3 nucleotides are TGTGCCAGCAGTTCCTCCGGGGGGACCTTCAATCAGCCCCAGCATTTT. Full variable domain (outside the CDR3, taken from reference TRBV28 and TRBJ1-5): DVKVTQSSRYLVKRTGEKVFLECVQDMDHENMFWYRQDPGLGLRLIYFSYDVKMKEKGDIPEGYSVSREKKERFSLILESASTNQTSMYLCASSSSGGTFNQPQHFGDGTRLSIL.

The chain recombines TRBV7-9 with TRBJ1-5; D remains ambiguous. This CDR3 spans 14 amino acids. V was trimmed by 2 bases and J by 4 bases, leaving 9 bases between them. Germline CDR1 is SEHNR and CDR2 is FQNEAQ (reference sequence). CDR3 protein: CASSLSEQNQPQHF. CDR3 sequence (DNA): TGTGCCAGCAGCTTATCCGAGCAGAATCAGCCCCAGCATTTT.